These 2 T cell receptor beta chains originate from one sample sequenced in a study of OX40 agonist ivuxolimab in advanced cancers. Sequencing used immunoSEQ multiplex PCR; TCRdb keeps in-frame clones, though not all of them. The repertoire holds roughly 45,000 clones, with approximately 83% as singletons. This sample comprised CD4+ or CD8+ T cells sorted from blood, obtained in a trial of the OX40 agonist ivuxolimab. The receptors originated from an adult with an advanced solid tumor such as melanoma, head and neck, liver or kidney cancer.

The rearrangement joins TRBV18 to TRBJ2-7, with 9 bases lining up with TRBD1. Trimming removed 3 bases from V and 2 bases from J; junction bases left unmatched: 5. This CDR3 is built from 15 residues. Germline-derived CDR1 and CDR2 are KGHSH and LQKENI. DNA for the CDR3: TGTGCCAGCTCACCGACCCGGGACAGGGCCTACGAGCAGTACTTC. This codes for CASSPTRDRAYEQYF.

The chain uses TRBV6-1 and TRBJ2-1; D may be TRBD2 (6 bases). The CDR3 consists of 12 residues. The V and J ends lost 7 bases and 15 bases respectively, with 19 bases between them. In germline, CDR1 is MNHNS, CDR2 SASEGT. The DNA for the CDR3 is TGTGCCAGCATTCGGGACTCACTCGTTAGGTTCTTC. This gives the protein CASIRDSLVRFF.